The 4 T cell receptor beta chains given below trace back to one sample, sequenced in a study of graft-versus-host responses after intestinal transplantation. This table comes from immunoSEQ multiplex PCR, and its TCRdb copy is limited to in-frame clones, with some not included. Of about 86,000 clones listed, about nine tenths are singletons. Which antigens these TCRs recognize remains unknown. Sequenced here: unstimulated CD4+ T cells sorted from spleen or lymph node cells, sampled before transplant. The receptors come from a human donor who was the organ donor for an intestinal transplant.

The chain uses TRBV29-1 and TRBJ2-3, with TRBD2 matching over 7 bases. With 4 bases clipped from V and 4 bases from J, the junction kept 5 bases outside the gene matches. This CDR3 spans 13 amino acids. The germline CDR1 and CDR2 sequences are SQVTM and ANQGSEA. CDR3 coding DNA: TGCAGCGTTGGTCGCGGGAGTCCAGATACGCAGTATTTT. It is translated as CSVGRGSPDTQYF.

The chain employs TRBV11-2 and TRBJ2-7, with D perhaps TRBD1 (5 bases). The V end was cut by 2 bases, the J end by 6 bases, with 14 bases between. The CDR3 is 14 residues long. Germline loops: CDR1 SGHAT, CDR2 FQNNGV. The CDR3 DNA follows: TGTGCCAGCAGCTTAAACCAGGGTCTGGGCGAGCAGTACTTC. Translation: CASSLNQGLGEQYF.

The chain uses TRBV5-6 and TRBJ2-3; no definite D call. The CDR3 is 11 amino acids. CDR1 and CDR2 from the germline V gene are SGHDT and YYEEEE. V was cut by 1 base and J by 5 bases, with 2 bases left in between. The CDR3 nucleotides read TGTGCCAGCAGCTTGCGAGATACGCAGTATTTT. As protein: CASSLRDTQYF.

The V and J genes are TRBV5-1 and TRBJ1-2; 11 bases are shared with TRBD1. V shed 4 bases, J shed 6 bases, and the junction held 8 bases outside the gene matches. This CDR3 region has 15 residues. Germline V gene lookup returns CDR1 SGHRS and CDR2 YFSETQ. The CDR3 region has the DNA TGCGCCAGCAGCCCGGGACAGGGGGTATTAAATGGCTACACCTTC. This translates into CASSPGQGVLNGYTF.